Listed below are T cell receptor beta chains from one sample, sequenced in a study of shared clonotypes between healthy human individuals. The method was immunoSEQ multiplex PCR; TCRdb's version includes in-frame clones alone and lacks a portion of them. This table has approximately 2,300,000 clones, just under 95% appearing once. Sequenced sample: naive CD4+ T cells from PBMCs. These receptors were obtained from a man younger than 35 in good health. Some clones in this sample may be carry-over from other donors' samples. Each CDR3 is given with its conserved first and last residue. The order of the fields is clone size, CDR3 length, J gene, V gene, D gene, CDR3 DNA, CDR3 protein. D genes are given only for firm matches. The listing skips clone size in some rows; elsewhere it reads once, few, many or a size class.

NA	15	TRBJ2-1	TRBV30	NA	TGTGCCTGGAAACAAGGCCCCAGCTTCTACAATGAGCAGTTCTTC	CAWKQGPSFYNEQFF
NA	14	TRBJ2-1	TRBV10-3	NA	TGTGCCATCAAACCGGGACTCGAATACAATGAGCAGTTCTTC	CAIKPGLEYNEQFF
NA	15	TRBJ1-4	TRBV6-1	NA	TGTGCCACCGCAGGGCGAGGAGCGGTAAACGAAAAACTGTTTTTT	CATAGRGAVNEKLFF
NA	17	TRBJ2-1	TRBV18	NA	TGTGCCAGCTCACATCTCATTAGCGGAAGCTCCTACAATGAGCAGTTCTTC	CASSHLISGSSYNEQFF
NA	16	TRBJ2-5	TRBV5-6	TRBD1	TGTGCCAGCAGCTTGCGTACGACAGGGGTAGTTGCGACCCAGTACTTC	CASSLRTTGVVATQYF
NA	12	TRBJ2-5	TRBV30	NA	TGTGCCTGGAGTGGGGGGGAGGAGACCCAGTACTTC	CAWSGGEETQYF
NA	13	TRBJ1-2	TRBV28	NA	TGTGCCAGCAGTTTGGGTCAGGGTTATGGCTACACCTTC	CASSLGQGYGYTF
NA	12	TRBJ2-7	TRBV18	NA	TGTGCCAGCTACCAGACAGGCAACGAGCAGTACTTC	CASYQTGNEQYF
few	13	TRBJ1-2	TRBV30	TRBD1	TGTGCCTGGAGTGCGGACAGGGGGGATGGCTACACCTTC	CAWSADRGDGYTF
NA	13	TRBJ2-1	TRBV7-2	NA	TGTGCCAGCAGCCCAAGCCGACAGCATGAGCAGTTCTTC	CASSPSRQHEQFF
NA	11	TRBJ2-1	TRBV29-1	NA	TGCAGCGCGCCACAGGGATATGAGCAGTTCTTC	CSAPQGYEQFF
NA	15	TRBJ2-2	TRBV27	TRBD2	TGTGCCAGCAGTTTTCCAGGGACTAGCCCACGGGAGCTGTTTTTT	CASSFPGTSPRELFF
NA	16	TRBJ2-1	TRBV7-2	NA	TGTGCCAGCAGCTTAGCCAGCCCCACCGCCTACAATGAGCAGTTCTTC	CASSLASPTAYNEQFF
NA	14	TRBJ2-7	TRBV7-6	NA	TGTGCCAGCAGCTTAGAGTACAGTTCCTACGAGCAGTACTTC	CASSLEYSSYEQYF
NA	14	TRBJ2-5	TRBV29-1	TRBD1	TGCAGCGTCCGGGACAGGGGCGTGGAGGAGACCCAGTACTTC	CSVRDRGVEETQYF
NA	17	TRBJ1-5	TRBV27	TRBD1	TGTGCCAGCAGCCCCATTTCCGGGACAGCTATTTATCAGCCCCAGCATTTT	CASSPISGTAIYQPQHF
NA	16	TRBJ2-5	TRBV6-7	NA	TGTGCCAGCCAACCCTGGGAGGTTGGTGGACAAGAGACCCAGTACTTC	CASQPWEVGGQETQYF
NA	14	TRBJ2-1	TRBV28	NA	TGTGCCAGCAGTTTGTATAAGGACCGCAATGAGCAGTTCTTC	CASSLYKDRNEQFF
NA	14	TRBJ1-1	TRBV5-1	NA	TGCGCCAGCAGCTTGTGGCAGCTGAACACTGAAGCTTTCTTT	CASSLWQLNTEAFF
NA	16	TRBJ2-3	TRBV29-1	NA	TGCAGCGTCGCCAGGGTCAGGGGCCCGCGCACAGATACGCAGTATTTT	CSVARVRGPRTDTQYF
NA	20	TRBJ2-7	TRBV2	TRBD2	TGTGCCAGCAGTCCACGTCGGGGTACTAGCGGGAGTGGGCGGTCCTACGAGCAGTACTTC	CASSPRRGTSGSGRSYEQYF
NA	16	TRBJ2-2	TRBV7-9	NA	TGTGCCAGCAGCCCGCCGCATGGACTGGGCGCCGGGGAGCTGTTTTTT	CASSPPHGLGAGELFF
once	17	TRBJ2-7	TRBV5-5	TRBD1	TGTGCCAGCAGCCGGGACAGGGGGTTTGCGGGAGGCTACGAGCAGTACTTC	CASSRDRGFAGGYEQYF
NA	15	TRBJ2-7	TRBV4-3	NA	TGCGCCAGCAGCCAAGGGTCGGGAGTAACTGGAGAGCAGTACTTC	CASSQGSGVTGEQYF
NA	14	TRBJ2-1	TRBV13	NA	TGTGCCAGCAGCCTATGGACAGTCTACAATGAGCAGTTCTTC	CASSLWTVYNEQFF
once	14	TRBJ2-7	TRBV29-1	NA	TGCAGCGTTGAAGATCGCGGACAGCCCTACGAGCAGTACTTC	CSVEDRGQPYEQYF
NA	16	TRBJ2-5	TRBV5-1	TRBD2	TGCGCCAGCAGCTTAGGCCTAGCGGGAGGGGAAGATACCCAGTACTTC	CASSLGLAGGEDTQYF
NA	15	TRBJ2-7	TRBV7-8	TRBD2	TGTGCCAGCAGCTCACCGGGACTAGCAGCTTTCGAGCAGTACTTC	CASSSPGLAAFEQYF
NA	18	TRBJ2-2	TRBV7-3	TRBD2	TGTGCCAGCAGCTTAAGGGGGTCTAGCGGGAGTCGAACCGGGGAGCTGTTTTTT	CASSLRGSSGSRTGELFF
NA	11	TRBJ2-1	TRBV18	NA	TGTGCCAGCTCGCCGGGGACTCAGCAGTTCTTC	CASSPGTQQFF
NA	14	TRBJ1-5	TRBV7-2	NA	TGTGCCAGCAGCTTAGGGCAGGTCGGTCAGCCCCAGCATTTT	CASSLGQVGQPQHF
NA	17	TRBJ2-7	TRBV7-2	NA	TGTGCCAGCAGCTTCCGGTCGACGTTTGACTCCCTCTACGAGCAGTACTTC	CASSFRSTFDSLYEQYF
NA	14	TRBJ2-1	TRBV29-1	NA	TGCAGCGTACTCCGGGACACCGTGTCTGGTGAGCAGTTCTTC	CSVLRDTVSGEQFF
NA	16	TRBJ1-4	TRBV19	TRBD1	TGTGCCAGTAGTATTTCCGGGACAGGGGGTAATGAAAAACTGTTTTTT	CASSISGTGGNEKLFF
NA	16	TRBJ1-5	TRBV7-8	NA	TGTGCCAGCAGCCCAAGGCGGGACATCGCCAATCAGCCCCAGCATTTT	CASSPRRDIANQPQHF
NA	13	TRBJ2-3	TRBV5-1	NA	TGCGCCAGCAGCTTTCAGGGGTTAGATACGCAGTATTTT	CASSFQGLDTQYF
NA	15	TRBJ2-1	TRBV28	NA	TGTGCCAGCAGTTTGCGCCAGAGCTCCTACAATGAGCAGTTCTTC	CASSLRQSSYNEQFF
once	14	TRBJ2-2	TRBV11-3	TRBD1	TGTGCCAGCAGCTTAGATACAGGGGCCGGGGAGCTGTTTTTT	CASSLDTGAGELFF
once	14	TRBJ2-1	TRBV5-4	TRBD2	TGTGCCAGCAGCTTTAGACTAGCGGGAGATGAGCAGTTCTTC	CASSFRLAGDEQFF
NA	16	TRBJ2-1	TRBV2	NA	TGTGCCAGCAGTGTGGACAGTTTCGTATCCTACAATGAGCAGTTCTTC	CASSVDSFVSYNEQFF
once	13	TRBJ1-2	TRBV5-1	TRBD1	TGCGCCAGCAGCCCCGGGACAGGGGATGGCTACACCTTC	CASSPGTGDGYTF
NA	15	TRBJ1-5	TRBV28	TRBD1	TGTGCCAGCAGGTCTAGAAGGGGGCTTAATCAGCCCCAGCATTTT	CASRSRRGLNQPQHF